This TCR beta chain stems from a study of CD8+ T cells in alopecia areata. Regarding the study as a whole: With patients, TCR sharing proved less clear than in mice, a difference possibly related to HLA. It was lesional scalp, especially alopecia totalis/universalis, that showed higher clonality than normal scalp.

Germline lookup yields CDR1 MGHRA and CDR2 YSYEKL. CDR3 length: 18 residues. Trimming took off 1 base at V and 0 bases at J, with 16 bases between the two ends. Isolated RNA was reverse transcribed into cDNA used as the sequencing template. Only in-frame clones appear in the TCRdb table, and some are missing; sequencing was by immunoSEQ multiplex PCR. The data show almost 35,000 clones, 55% seen once. The count of this clone is one. Its antigen is undetermined. Peripheral blood and lesional scalp punch biopsies came from alopecia areata patients. The rearrangement joins TRBV4-1 to TRBJ2-1; a possible D gene is TRBD1 (6 bases). Sequencing used NKG2D-high CD8+ T cells sorted from blood. This clonotype was obtained from a human donor with alopecia areata. The CDR3 nucleotides are TGCGCCAGCAGCCAAGGGGCCCAGGGGTTTAGCTCCTACAATGAGCAGTTCTTC. Its protein is CASSQGAQGFSSYNEQFF.